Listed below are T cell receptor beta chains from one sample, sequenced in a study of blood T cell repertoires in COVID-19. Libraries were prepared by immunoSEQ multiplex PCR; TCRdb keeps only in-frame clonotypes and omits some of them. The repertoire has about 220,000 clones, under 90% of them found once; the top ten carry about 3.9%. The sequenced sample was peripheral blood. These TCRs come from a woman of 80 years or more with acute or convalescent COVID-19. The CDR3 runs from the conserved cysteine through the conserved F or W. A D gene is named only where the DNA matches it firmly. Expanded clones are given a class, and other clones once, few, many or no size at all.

CDR3aa: CASISGTGENQPQHF
CDR3nt: TGTGCCAGCATTTCCGGGACAGGGGAAAATCAGCCCCAGCATTTT
v_gene: TRBV28
d_gene: TRBD1
j_gene: TRBJ1-5
abundance: NA

CDR3aa: CASSVEGGTLINEKLFF
CDR3nt: TGTGCCAGCAGTGTAGAGGGAGGGACTTTAATTAATGAAAAACTGTTTTTT
v_gene: TRBV6-1
d_gene: NA
j_gene: TRBJ1-4
abundance: once

CDR3aa: CASTNRETNEKLFF
CDR3nt: TGTGCCAGTACCAACAGGGAAACTAATGAAAAACTGTTTTTT
v_gene: TRBV19
d_gene: NA
j_gene: TRBJ1-4
abundance: NA

CDR3aa: CATSRDPGGETQYF
CDR3nt: TGTGCCACCAGCAGAGATCCGGGGGGGGAGACCCAGTACTTC
v_gene: TRBV15
d_gene: TRBD2
j_gene: TRBJ2-5
abundance: NA

CDR3aa: CASSQQGYSGNTIYF
CDR3nt: TGTGCCAGCAGCCAACAGGGGTACTCTGGAAACACCATATATTTT
v_gene: TRBV5-5
d_gene: TRBD1
j_gene: TRBJ1-3
abundance: NA

CDR3aa: CASSPSRGSANSPLHF
CDR3nt: TGTGCCAGCTCACCAAGTAGGGGGTCTGCTAATTCACCCCTCCACTTT
v_gene: TRBV18
d_gene: NA
j_gene: TRBJ1-6
abundance: once

CDR3aa: CASSQDPSAPGGRTEAFF
CDR3nt: TGTGCCAGCAGCCAAGATCCCTCGGCCCCTGGAGGGAGGACTGAAGCTTTCTTT
v_gene: TRBV4-2
d_gene: NA
j_gene: TRBJ1-1
abundance: NA

CDR3aa: CASAPGTAYGYTF
CDR3nt: TGTGCTAGTGCCCCTGGGACAGCCTATGGCTACACCTTC
v_gene: TRBV12-5
d_gene: TRBD1
j_gene: TRBJ1-2
abundance: NA

CDR3aa: CASKASGGGEQFF
CDR3nt: TGTGCCAGCAAGGCTAGCGGGGGGGGTGAGCAGTTCTTC
v_gene: TRBV27
d_gene: TRBD2
j_gene: TRBJ2-1
abundance: few

CDR3aa: CASSLYRRTSSGANVLTF
CDR3nt: TGTGCTAGCAGCTTATATCGAAGAACAAGCTCTGGGGCCAACGTCCTGACTTTC
v_gene: TRBV7-7
d_gene: NA
j_gene: TRBJ2-6
abundance: few

CDR3aa: CASSLATGSAYQETQYF
CDR3nt: TGTGCCAGCAGCTTAGCGACCGGGAGCGCGTACCAAGAGACCCAGTACTTC
v_gene: TRBV11-1
d_gene: NA
j_gene: TRBJ2-5
abundance: NA

CDR3aa: CASRFSGGGANEQFF
CDR3nt: TGTGCCAGCAGGTTTAGCGGGGGTGGTGCCAATGAGCAGTTCTTC
v_gene: TRBV27
d_gene: TRBD2
j_gene: TRBJ2-1
abundance: NA

CDR3aa: CASSYAGTGSNQPQHF
CDR3nt: TGTGCCAGCAGTTACGCCGGGACAGGAAGCAATCAGCCCCAGCATTTT
v_gene: TRBV6-6
d_gene: TRBD1
j_gene: TRBJ1-5
abundance: NA

CDR3aa: CASSFQDSYNSPLHF
CDR3nt: TGTGCCAGCAGCTTCCAGGACAGTTATAATTCACCCCTCCACTTT
v_gene: TRBV11-2
d_gene: NA
j_gene: TRBJ1-6
abundance: NA

CDR3aa: CASSQEILRHPNTGELFF
CDR3nt: TGCGCCAGCAGCCAAGAAATTTTGAGACACCCGAACACCGGGGAGCTGTTTTTT
v_gene: TRBV4-3
d_gene: NA
j_gene: TRBJ2-2
abundance: NA

CDR3aa: CASREGMGPQHF
CDR3nt: TGCGCCAGCAGGGAGGGCATGGGGCCCCAGCATTTT
v_gene: TRBV5-1
d_gene: NA
j_gene: TRBJ1-5
abundance: few

CDR3aa: CASSVAGGAGANVLTF
CDR3nt: TGTGCCAGCTCGGTGGCAGGAGGGGCTGGGGCCAACGTCCTGACTTTC
v_gene: TRBV11-3
d_gene: NA
j_gene: TRBJ2-6
abundance: NA

CDR3aa: CASSIWDRGVTGELFF
CDR3nt: TGTGCCAGTAGTATTTGGGACAGGGGAGTCACCGGGGAGCTGTTTTTT
v_gene: TRBV19
d_gene: TRBD1
j_gene: TRBJ2-2
abundance: NA

CDR3aa: CASSPTSSGSYEQYF
CDR3nt: TGCGCCAGCAGCCCAACGTCTAGCGGCTCCTACGAGCAGTACTTC
v_gene: TRBV4-1
d_gene: TRBD2
j_gene: TRBJ2-7
abundance: NA

CDR3aa: CASRTSGDNNEQFF
CDR3nt: TGTGCCAGCAGGACTAGCGGGGATAACAATGAGCAGTTCTTC
v_gene: TRBV13
d_gene: TRBD2
j_gene: TRBJ2-1
abundance: NA

CDR3aa: CSVARGMSYGYTF
CDR3nt: TGCAGCGTTGCCCGGGGGATGAGCTATGGCTACACCTTC
v_gene: TRBV29-1
d_gene: NA
j_gene: TRBJ1-2
abundance: few

CDR3aa: CAITLGAGTSSGYTF
CDR3nt: TGTGCCATCACCTTAGGGGCGGGAACGAGTTCGGGCTACACCTTC
v_gene: TRBV10-3
d_gene: NA
j_gene: TRBJ1-2
abundance: NA

CDR3aa: CAISEGTASSNQPQHF
CDR3nt: TGTGCCATCAGTGAAGGTACAGCTTCTAGCAATCAGCCCCAGCATTTT
v_gene: TRBV10-3
d_gene: NA
j_gene: TRBJ1-5
abundance: many

CDR3aa: CASSIADTQYF
CDR3nt: TGTGCCAGCAGCATAGCAGATACGCAGTATTTT
v_gene: TRBV6-2/TRBV6-3
d_gene: NA
j_gene: TRBJ2-3
abundance: NA

CDR3aa: CASSLTDRNEKLFF
CDR3nt: TGTGCCAGCAGCTTAACGGACAGGAATGAAAAACTGTTTTTT
v_gene: TRBV11-2
d_gene: TRBD1
j_gene: TRBJ1-4
abundance: NA

CDR3aa: CASSLGWEGGPYEQYF
CDR3nt: TGTGCCAGCAGTTTAGGTTGGGAGGGAGGGCCCTACGAGCAGTACTTC
v_gene: TRBV28
d_gene: TRBD2
j_gene: TRBJ2-7
abundance: NA

CDR3aa: CATSSWTGDYGYTF
CDR3nt: TGCGCCACAAGTTCTTGGACAGGGGACTATGGCTACACCTTC
v_gene: TRBV5-1
d_gene: TRBD1
j_gene: TRBJ1-2
abundance: once

CDR3aa: CATAGGLVQPQHF
CDR3nt: TGTGCCACCGCAGGGGGGTTAGTGCAGCCCCAGCATTTT
v_gene: TRBV15
d_gene: TRBD1
j_gene: TRBJ1-5
abundance: once

CDR3aa: CASSLGGHGQPQHF
CDR3nt: TGCGCCAGCAGCTTGGGAGGGCACGGTCAGCCCCAGCATTTT
v_gene: TRBV5-1
d_gene: NA
j_gene: TRBJ1-5
abundance: NA

CDR3aa: CASSRLDASSGNTIYF
CDR3nt: TGTGCCAGCAGCAGGCTAGACGCAAGCTCTGGAAACACCATATATTTT
v_gene: TRBV5-6
d_gene: NA
j_gene: TRBJ1-3
abundance: NA

CDR3aa: CASSMGPGYGYTF
CDR3nt: TGTGCCAGCAGTATGGGTCCGGGCTATGGCTACACCTTC
v_gene: TRBV27
d_gene: NA
j_gene: TRBJ1-2
abundance: NA

CDR3aa: CASSLGQSYAEQYF
CDR3nt: TGTGCCAGCAGCTTGGGCCAATCCTACGCGGAGCAGTACTTC
v_gene: TRBV5-4
d_gene: NA
j_gene: TRBJ2-7
abundance: NA

CDR3aa: CASRTWEGQETQYF
CDR3nt: TGTGCCAGCAGAACGTGGGAGGGTCAAGAGACCCAGTACTTC
v_gene: TRBV3-1/TRBV3-2
d_gene: TRBD2
j_gene: TRBJ2-5
abundance: NA

CDR3aa: CASSVTGWDEQFF
CDR3nt: TGTGCCAGCAGCGTTACAGGGTGGGATGAGCAGTTCTTC
v_gene: TRBV9
d_gene: NA
j_gene: TRBJ2-1
abundance: NA

CDR3aa: CASSSHSGTTAGELFF
CDR3nt: TGTGCCAGTAGCAGTCACAGCGGGACCACAGCCGGGGAGCTGTTTTTT
v_gene: TRBV19
d_gene: TRBD2
j_gene: TRBJ2-2
abundance: NA

CDR3aa: CASTRGTGMGETQYF
CDR3nt: TGTGCCAGCACCAGAGGGACAGGGATGGGGGAGACCCAGTACTTC
v_gene: TRBV28
d_gene: TRBD1
j_gene: TRBJ2-5
abundance: NA

CDR3aa: CASQPGGYYEQYF
CDR3nt: TGTGCCAGCCAGCCGGGAGGGTACTACGAGCAGTACTTC
v_gene: TRBV3-1/TRBV3-2
d_gene: TRBD2
j_gene: TRBJ2-7
abundance: NA

CDR3aa: CASSQNLGQPQHF
CDR3nt: TGTGCCAGCAGCCAAAATTTGGGCCAGCCCCAGCATTTT
v_gene: TRBV7-9
d_gene: NA
j_gene: TRBJ1-5
abundance: NA

CDR3aa: CASSSQPRVYGYTF
CDR3nt: TGTGCCAGCAGTTCACAACCCAGGGTTTACGGCTACACCTTC
v_gene: TRBV6-5
d_gene: NA
j_gene: TRBJ1-2
abundance: NA

CDR3aa: CASSDRTGNSNQPQHF
CDR3nt: TGTGCCAGCAGCGACCGGACAGGAAATAGCAATCAGCCCCAGCATTTT
v_gene: TRBV5-8
d_gene: TRBD1
j_gene: TRBJ1-5
abundance: few

CDR3aa: CATLIAGANTGELFF
CDR3nt: TGTGCCACCCTAATTGCTGGAGCGAACACCGGGGAGCTGTTTTTT
v_gene: TRBV5-4
d_gene: NA
j_gene: TRBJ2-2
abundance: NA

CDR3aa: CASSPGQGGLYGYTF
CDR3nt: TGTGCCAGCAGCCCAGGACAGGGGGGCCTCTATGGCTACACCTTC
v_gene: TRBV7-2
d_gene: TRBD1
j_gene: TRBJ1-2
abundance: NA

CDR3aa: CASTRTSDRLHNEQFF
CDR3nt: TGCGCCAGCACCCGGACTAGCGATCGCCTTCACAATGAGCAGTTCTTC
v_gene: TRBV10-1
d_gene: TRBD2
j_gene: TRBJ2-1
abundance: NA

CDR3aa: CASSFDSYPRRLFF
CDR3nt: TGTGCCAGCAGCTTTGACAGCTACCCACGGAGGCTGTTTTTT
v_gene: TRBV3-1/TRBV3-2
d_gene: NA
j_gene: TRBJ2-2
abundance: NA

CDR3aa: CASSATGQGVGELFF
CDR3nt: TGTGCCAGCAGTGCCACCGGACAGGGAGTCGGGGAGCTGTTTTTT
v_gene: TRBV2
d_gene: TRBD1
j_gene: TRBJ2-2
abundance: NA

CDR3aa: CAWSYVSGGGYTF
CDR3nt: TGTGCCTGGAGCTACGTGTCAGGGGGCGGCTACACCTTC
v_gene: TRBV30
d_gene: TRBD1
j_gene: TRBJ1-2
abundance: NA

CDR3aa: CASSRRLAGSIGELFF
CDR3nt: TGTGCCAGCAGTCGCCGACTAGCGGGGAGTATCGGGGAGCTGTTTTTT
v_gene: TRBV6-2/TRBV6-3
d_gene: TRBD2
j_gene: TRBJ2-2
abundance: NA

CDR3aa: CATSDSGQETQYF
CDR3nt: TGTGCCACCAGTGATTCGGGGCAAGAGACCCAGTACTTC
v_gene: TRBV24-1
d_gene: NA
j_gene: TRBJ2-5
abundance: NA